This TCR beta chain was documented in a study of T cell responses to AZD1222 COVID-19 vaccine (dated by TCRdb to about 2021). About the investigation overall: AZD1222 recipients with second doses at about 4 weeks or about 12 weeks were pooled, because spike-specific TCR depth and breadth did not differ between schedules. TCR sequencing was performed for approximately 240 trial participants, of whom 200 to 210 were given two doses of AZD1222 and approximately 26 were given two doses of MenACWY control vaccine. Enrollment into the trials was organized by age into subgroups of 18-55, 56-69 and 70-plus years, and those subgroups contained approximately 160, 26 and 62 TCR-sequenced participants, respectively.

The CDR3 regions of human TCRbeta chains were analyzed by immunosequencing. From the authors' description of their analysis: TCRs in the repertoires were compared against a reference library of SARS-CoV-2-specific TCRs that had been generated with the MIRA antigen-specificity platform. Breadth was defined as the fraction of unique TCRs that were SARS-CoV-2-associated. Depth was defined as the fraction of total T cells that were SARS-CoV-2-associated. Using the MIRA data, each spike-specific TCR was mapped to the spike region that the TCR reacts to and placed in a CD4 or CD8 class. Log10-transformed breadth and depth values were compared by one-way ANOVA with Sidak's multiple comparisons tests. TCRdb carries this immuneACCESS record with in-frame sequences only. Its versions omit some clonotypes, under half of them owing to an unresolved V gene in the studies checked, with the rest unexplained. That table supplies the V and J calls and clone size; D and trimming were determined from the DNA. For this sample there are approximately 100,000 clones; 80% to 95% appear just once. The ten largest clones add up to roughly 1.1% of the sample.

Overall results and qualifications from the work: Reportedly, close to half of the unique spike-specific TCRs recognized epitopes lying outside the regions that are mutated in the B.1.351 and B.1.1.7 variants. Because no day 14 peak-response samples were available, repertoires were characterized only after the peak T cell response. Vaccine-associated CD4 TCRs spanned the whole spike protein, with dominant responses in regions 160-218 and 743-854. Spike-specific TCR breadth and depth rose significantly after two AZD1222 doses compared with day 0 and with MenACWY recipients. Conclusions about previously exposed vaccinees are limited, since just five or six AZD1222 recipients were seropositive for SARS-CoV-2 at baseline. In the small 56-69-year group, the increase in depth fell short of significance, most likely because of low power. Participants were mostly white British, with more females than males. The authors suggested clonal diversity may have been underestimated.

The time point label of this sample denotes: baseline before first vaccination. The vaccinee samples were drawn from two UK trials, COV001 and COV002, one of which was a single-blind randomized controlled phase 2/3 trial testing AZD1222 (ChAdOx1 nCoV-19) in healthy adults. For TCRbeta chain sequencing, PBMC samples from trial participants were taken at day 0 and at day 28 after the second dose. As concerns this clone: It has no known antigen specificity. No base qualities exist here, and no much larger clone lies one base off it.

This clonotype originated in an adult in good health. The specimen comprised peripheral blood, sampled on day 0 of AZD1222 vaccination.

The nucleotides are TGTGCCAGTAAGAATTCGGACAGCGAAAGTTCTGGCTACACCTTC. It translates as CASKNSDSESSGYTF. Recombination connected TRBV19 to TRBJ1-2; D gene: possibly TRBD1, on 6 matching bases. Based on the germline V gene (reference sequence), the CDR1 and CDR2 sequences are LNHDA and SQIVND. Deletion took 7 bases off V and 7 bases off J, with a span of 22 bases between the germline ends. The CDR3 holds 15 amino acids from the cysteine to the phenylalanine. CDR3 DNA is the only sequence kept; it has 45 bases, read in frame from the first base. Outside the CDR3, residues come from the reference TRBV19 and TRBJ1-2 proteins, so the full variable domain is: DGGITQSPKYLFRKEGQNVTLSCEQNLNHDAMYWYRQDPGQGLRLIYYSQIVNDFQKGDIAEGYSVSREKKESFPLTVTSAQKNPTAFYLCASKNSDSESSGYTFGSGTRLTVV.